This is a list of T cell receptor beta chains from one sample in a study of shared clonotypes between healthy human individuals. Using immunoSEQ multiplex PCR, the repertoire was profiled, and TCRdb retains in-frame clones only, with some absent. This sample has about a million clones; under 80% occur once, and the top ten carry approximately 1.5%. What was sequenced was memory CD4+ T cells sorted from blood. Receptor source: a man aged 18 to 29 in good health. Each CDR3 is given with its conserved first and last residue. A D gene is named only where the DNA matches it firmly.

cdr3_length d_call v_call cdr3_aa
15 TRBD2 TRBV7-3 CASSSDGGAYNEQFF
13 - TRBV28 CASIGLSGNTIYF
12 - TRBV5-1 CASSPPTDTQYF
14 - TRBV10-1 CASSDYQGGTEAFF
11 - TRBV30 CAWSVGQPQHF
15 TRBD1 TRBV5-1 CASSLQQGASDTQYF
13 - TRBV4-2 CASSASGVETQYF
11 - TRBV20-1 CSAPDPNGYTF
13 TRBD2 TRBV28 CASRAGGEETQYF
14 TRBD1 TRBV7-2 CASSQGTGYGEQYF
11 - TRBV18 CASSLNTEAFF
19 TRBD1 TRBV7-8 CASSFNTGTGASWTDTQYF
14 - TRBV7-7 CASSPTGSADTQYF